Sequencing of this T cell receptor beta chain was carried out in a study of T cell responses to AZD1222 COVID-19 vaccine. The CDR3 runs 16 residues. Per the germline V gene, CDR1 is SGHAT and CDR2 is FQNNGV. Deletions cut 4 bases from V and 0 bases from J, with 12 bases between. Of note for this clone: Its antigen is unknown.

Study-wide findings and caveats: Repertoires were collected only later (after the peak T cell response had occurred). Donors skewed white British and female; clonal diversity was possibly underestimated.

Produced via immunoSEQ multiplex PCR; TCRdb's table is partial and in-frame only. Among 150,000 or so clones, about 90% were seen once, and the ten largest hold 1.1% to 1.5%. This sample comprised peripheral blood, obtained on day 0 of AZD1222 vaccination. The chain uses TRBV11-2 and TRBJ1-4; D is ambiguous. The origin of this receptor is an adult in good health. CDR3 in DNA: TGTGCCAGCAGCTGGGGTTTGGGCCCAACTAATGAAAAACTGTTTTTT. Translation: CASSWGLGPTNEKLFF.